One and the same sample provided the 11 T cell receptor beta chains below, sequenced in a study of T cells in Graves' hyperthyroidism and ophthalmopathy. The CDR3 regions of TCR beta were amplified from RNA transcripts. The study used the HTBI primer set for a first-round RT-PCR of the TCR CDR3. Each CDR3 protein is one row after TCRdb ran MiXCR on the multiplex PCR reads. The sample includes over 350,000 distinct CDR3 sequences, roughly 14% of them seen just once. The sample comprised blood. The receptor set was obtained from a man younger than 35 with Graves' ophthalmopathy.

The sample holds many counts of this clonotype. The V and J genes are TRBV20-1 and TRBJ2-7; 10 bases are a match to TRBD2. CDR1 DFQATT and CDR2 SNEGSKA come from the germline V gene (reference sequence). This CDR3 comprises 14 residues. Trimming removed 5 bases from V and 4 bases from J; junction bases left unmatched: 8. In nucleotides, the CDR3 is TGCAGTGCTCCCTACTCTAGCGGGAGTTACGAGCAGTACTTC. Amino acid sequence: CSAPYSSGSYEQYF.

This clonotype was seen more than once but under ten times. The V call is TRBV27, the J call TRBJ1-4, with TRBD1 matching over 8 bases. V shed 6 bases, J shed 8 bases, and the junction held 8 bases outside the gene matches. The germline V gene has CDR1 MNHEY and CDR2 SMNVEV (reference sequence). The CDR3 loop spans 14 amino acids. The chain's CDR3 is CASRMDRASEKLFF. The DNA of the CDR3 is TGTGCCAGCAGGATGGACAGGGCATCCGAAAAACTGTTTTTT.

This clonotype was recorded many times. This chain links TRBV2 with TRBJ2-3; D is undetermined. V lost 3 bases and J 1 base, leaving 5 bases between the germline ends. Germline V gives CDR1 SNHLY, CDR2 FYNNEI. The CDR3 consists of 13 residues. CDR3 in DNA: TGTGCCAGCAGTGAGTGGGGCACAGATACGCAGTATTTT. Translating gives CASSEWGTDTQYF.

The V and J genes are TRBV12-5 and TRBJ1-1; 7 positions agree with TRBD1. Germline CDR1 LGHNT, CDR2 FRNRAP. The CDR3 is 14 amino acids. Trimming cost V 0 bases and J 4 bases; bases outside gene matches: 2. The CDR3 DNA follows: TGTGCTAGTGGTTTGGTACCAGGGGGCACTGAAGCTTTCTTT. It specifies CASGLVPGGTEAFF. Variable domain in full (rest from reference TRBV12-5 and TRBJ1-1): DARVTQTPRHKVTEMGQEVTMRCQPILGHNTVFWYRQTMMQGLELLAYFRNRAPLDDSGMPKDRFSAEMPDATLATLKIQPSEPRDSAVYFCASGLVPGGTEAFFGQGTRLTVV.

This clonotype was detected only a few times. The chain recombines TRBV6-5 with TRBJ2-7; 8 bases agree with TRBD1. From germline, CDR1 is MNHEY and CDR2 SVGAGI. The CDR3 sequence is 15 residues long. V was pared by 0 bases and J by 2 bases, with 3 bases of the junction left unmatched. The CDR3 region is CASSYSDRAPYEQYF. CDR3 DNA sequence: TGTGCCAGCAGTTACTCGGACAGGGCCCCCTACGAGCAGTACTTC.

This clonotype was counted ten times or more. The chain employs TRBV12-3 or TRBV12-4 and TRBJ2-4, with D unclear. This CDR3 is built from 18 residues. The ends were cut back, 3 bases at V and 0 bases at J, with 18 bases in the middle. The chain's CDR3 is CASSFGEYFPLAKNIQYF. In DNA form, the CDR3 reads TGTGCCAGCAGTTTCGGAGAATACTTCCCTCTAGCCAAAAACATTCAGTACTTC.

V gene TRBV2 combines with J gene TRBJ1-3, with D maybe TRBD1 (6 bases). This CDR3 is 14 amino acids long. Per the germline V gene, CDR1 is SNHLY and CDR2 is FYNNEI. V lost 6 bases and J lost 0, with 9 bases in between. The CDR3 bases are TGTGCCAGCAGACAGGGACGCTCTGGAAACACCATATATTTT. Translation gives CASRQGRSGNTIYF.

The CDR3 DNA is TGTGCCAGCAGTGTGAGCTTGAACACCGGGGAGCTGTTTTTT. Translation gives CASSVSLNTGELFF. The chain is built from TRBV6-1 and TRBJ2-2, with no clear D. With 4 bases removed from V and 1 base from J, the gap between germline ends came to 7 bases. CDR3 size: 14 residues. Germline values: CDR1 MNHNS, CDR2 SASEGT.

This clonotype was found many times. The chain carries TRBV3-1 and TRBJ2-2; 8 bases are a match to TRBD1. CDR1 is LGHDT, CDR2 YNNKEL, per germline (reference sequence). This CDR3 has 19 residues. V shed 1 base and J 1 base; nucleotides not matched to a gene: 11. CDR3 sequence: CASSQVVDRGAKNTGELFF. CDR3 nucleotide sequence: TGTGCCAGCAGCCAAGTTGTAGACAGGGGCGCTAAGAACACCGGGGAGCTGTTTTTT.

This clonotype was detected ten times or more. The chain recombines TRBV11-1 with TRBJ2-7; possible D gene TRBD2, 6 bases. Germline V gives CDR1 SGHAT, CDR2 FQDESV (reference sequence). V lost 2 bases and J 5 bases, leaving 16 bases between the germline ends. The CDR3 runs to 15 residues. Written as DNA, the CDR3 is TGTGCCAGCAGCTTACTTTCCCAGGGACTCAACGAGCAGTACTTC. This encodes CASSLLSQGLNEQYF.

This clonotype was recorded at least ten times. J is TRBJ1-1 and V is TRBV27; 10 nucleotides match TRBD1. CDR3 size: 16 residues. Germline CDR1 reads MNHEY; CDR2 reads SMNVEV (reference sequence). The V gene end was trimmed by 5 bases and the J gene end by 1 base; junction bases not matched to a gene: 7. CDR3 sequence reads: CASSPSDRGANTEAFF. In DNA, the CDR3 is TGTGCCAGCAGTCCTTCGGACAGGGGGGCGAACACTGAAGCTTTCTTT.